A single sample gave rise to the 5 T cell receptor beta chains below, sequenced in a study of T-cell reconstitution after alpha-beta-depleted transplantation in children. Unique molecular identifiers tagged the TCRbeta library. TCRdb re-called the PCR reads with MiXCR, one entry per CDR3 protein. This table holds about 500,000 distinct CDR3 sequences, about 31% found once. This specimen consisted of PBMCs from the stem cell graft donor, obtained from the stem cell graft. These receptors were taken from a human donor who donated a stem cell graft to a child with aplastic anemia.

This chain connects TRBV5-1 to TRBJ1-6; 7 bases align to TRBD1. The length of the CDR3 is 14 residues. Unmatched junction bases numbered 8, after V lost 2 bases and J lost 12 bases. Germline V gene data show CDR1 as SGHRS and CDR2 as YFSETQ. The CDR3 nucleotides read TGCGCCAGCAGCTTCGGGACAGAGGGTATACCCCTCCACTTT. This gives the protein CASSFGTEGIPLHF. The variable domain in full, with the rest retrieved from reference TRBV5-1 and TRBJ1-6, is KAGVTQTPRYLIKTRGQQVTLSCSPISGHRSVSWYQQTPGQGLQFLFEYFSETQRNKGNFPGRFSGRQFSNSRSEMNVSTLELGDSALYLCASSFGTEGIPLHFGNGTRLTVT.

J is TRBJ1-5 and V is TRBV18, with unresolved D. Trimming took 1 base from V and 3 from J, leaving 4 bases between them. The V gene's germline CDR1 is KGHSH and CDR2 LQKENI. This CDR3 has 13 residues. CDR3 loop: CASSPQINQPQHF. The CDR3 DNA reads TGTGCCAGCTCACCACAGATCAATCAGCCCCAGCATTTT.

The CDR3 DNA reads TGTGCCACCAGCAGAGATCGGACAGGGGTCCTGGGGACCCAGTACTTC. Translated: CATSRDRTGVLGTQYF. The genes are TRBV15 and TRBJ2-5; 9 bases match TRBD1. This CDR3 is 16 amino acids long. CDR1 and CDR2 (germline): LNHNV, YYDKDF (reference sequence). The V gene end was trimmed by 0 bases and the J gene end by 7 bases; junction bases not matched to a gene: 9.

The chain is built from TRBV5-1 and TRBJ2-2, with D possibly called TRBD1 or TRBD2 (5 bases each). Trimming removed 0 bases from V and 3 bases from J, with 12 bases in between. CDR3 size: 16 residues. Germline assignment: CDR1 SGHRS and CDR2 YFSETQ. The CDR3 nucleotides are TGCGCCAGCAGCTTGGAACCGGGGACGTACACCGGGGAGCTGTTTTTT. Translated, it gives CASSLEPGTYTGELFF.

The chain couples TRBV5-1 to TRBJ2-1, with 10 nucleotides matching TRBD2. The junction had 9 bases not matched to a gene; V was cut back by 1 base and J by 8 bases. The CDR3 consists of 16 residues. Germline values: CDR1 SGHRS, CDR2 YFSETQ. The CDR3: CASSLMLAGGMDEQFF. CDR3 DNA: TGCGCCAGCAGCTTGATGTTAGCGGGAGGAATGGATGAGCAGTTCTTC.